The T cell receptor (beta chain) described here comes from a study of T cells after yellow fever vaccination. This CDR3 is built from 14 residues. J was trimmed by 5 bases and V by 6 bases; bases with no gene match: 9. In germline, CDR1 is LGHNA, CDR2 YNFKEQ. This clonotype was counted ten times or more. Production of TCR cDNA was by 5'RACE template switching, which also added a universal primer site and UMIs. One entry per CDR3 protein, called by TCRdb with MiXCR from the 5' RACE reads. The sample includes around 230,000 distinct CDR3 sequences, over 6.5% of them seen just once. The chain joins TRBV4-2 to TRBJ2-5, with 7 bases that match TRBD2. The source of this sequence is a man aged 30-40 years who received the YFV17D yellow fever vaccine. This specimen was CD4+ T cells sorted from PBMCs, taken on the day of the yellow fever booster vaccination. CDR3 nucleotides: TGTGCCAGCAGTCCCCGGGGGGACGCGGAGACCCAGTACTTC. Protein: CASSPRGDAETQYF.